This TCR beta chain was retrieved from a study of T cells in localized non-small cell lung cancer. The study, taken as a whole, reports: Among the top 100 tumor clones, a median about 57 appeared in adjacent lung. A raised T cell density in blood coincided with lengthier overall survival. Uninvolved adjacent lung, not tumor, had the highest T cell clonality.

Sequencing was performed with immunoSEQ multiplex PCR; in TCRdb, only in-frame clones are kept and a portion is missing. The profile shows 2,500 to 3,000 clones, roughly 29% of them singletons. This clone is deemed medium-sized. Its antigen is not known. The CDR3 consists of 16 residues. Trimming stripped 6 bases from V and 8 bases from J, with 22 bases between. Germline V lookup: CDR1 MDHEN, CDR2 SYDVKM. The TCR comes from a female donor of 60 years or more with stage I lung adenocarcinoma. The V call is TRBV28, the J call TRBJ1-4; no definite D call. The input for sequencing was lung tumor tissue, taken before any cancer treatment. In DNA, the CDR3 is TGTGCCAGCAGCCCTACTGACATCGCCTATTGGGAAAAACTGTTTTTT. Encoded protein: CASSPTDIAYWEKLFF.